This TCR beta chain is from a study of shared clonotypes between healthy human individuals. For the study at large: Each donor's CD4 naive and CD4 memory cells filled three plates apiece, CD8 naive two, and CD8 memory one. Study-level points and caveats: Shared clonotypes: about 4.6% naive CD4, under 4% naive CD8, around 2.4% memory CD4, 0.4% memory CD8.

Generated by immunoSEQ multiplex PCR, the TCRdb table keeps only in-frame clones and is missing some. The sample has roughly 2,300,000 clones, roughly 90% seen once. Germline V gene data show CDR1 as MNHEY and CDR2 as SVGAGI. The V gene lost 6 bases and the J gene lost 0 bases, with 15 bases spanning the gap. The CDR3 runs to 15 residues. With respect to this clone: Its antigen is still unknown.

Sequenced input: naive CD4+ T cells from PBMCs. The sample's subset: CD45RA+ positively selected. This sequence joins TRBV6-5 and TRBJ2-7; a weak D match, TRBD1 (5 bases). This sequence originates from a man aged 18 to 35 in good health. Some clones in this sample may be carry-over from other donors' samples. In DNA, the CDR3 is TGTGCCAGCAGGATTGACAGAATGAGCTCCTACGAGCAGTACTTC. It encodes CASRIDRMSSYEQYF.